The 7 T cell receptor beta chains below come from one sample, sequenced in a study of T cell responses to AZD1222 COVID-19 vaccine. Profiled with immunoSEQ multiplex PCR; TCRdb holds only in-frame clones, not every one. The profile shows 80,000 or so clones, around three quarters of them singletons. The specimen comprised peripheral blood, sampled 28 days after the second dose of the MenACWY control vaccine. The source is an adult who received the MenACWY meningococcal vaccine as a control.

The chain combines TRBV7-3 with TRBJ1-1; D remains ambiguous. Germline loops: CDR1 SGHTA, CDR2 FQGTGA. The V gene lost 2 bases and the J gene lost 1 base, with 5 bases spanning the gap. The CDR3 is 13 residues long. CDR3 sequence reads: CASSLERNTEAFF. The CDR3 coding sequence is TGTGCCAGCAGCTTAGAAAGGAACACTGAAGCTTTCTTT.

The rearrangement uses TRBV10-3 and TRBJ2-2; 8 nucleotides line up with TRBD1. Trimming cost V 6 bases and J 1 base; bases outside gene matches: 1. CDR1 is ENHRY and CDR2 is SYGVKD in the germline V gene. The CDR3 spans 14 residues. DNA of the CDR3: TGTGCCATCAGGGGGACAGGGAACACCGGGGAGCTGTTTTTT. This translates into CAIRGTGNTGELFF.

This sequence joins TRBV2 and TRBJ2-7; a weak D match, TRBD1 (5 bases). CDR3 length: 13 amino acids. CDR1 is SNHLY and CDR2 is FYNNEI in the germline V gene. Trimming took 5 bases from V and 1 from J, leaving 9 bases between them. The CDR3 nucleotides read TGTGCCAGCAGTTACAGGTTTTCCTACGAGCAGTACTTC. The encoded protein is CASSYRFSYEQYF.

The chain couples TRBV2 to TRBJ1-1; tentative D call: TRBD1 (5 bases). Trimming took off 7 bases at V and 6 bases at J, with 12 bases between the two ends. The germline V gene has CDR1 SNHLY and CDR2 FYNNEI. This CDR3 has 12 amino acids. The CDR3 DNA is TGTGCCAGCAACGAAAGAGGGGCTGAAGCTTTCTTT. Protein sequence: CASNERGAEAFF.

This clone has only one observation. The rearrangement uses TRBV7-9 and TRBJ2-6; D is uncertain. This CDR3 contains 17 residues. Germline-derived CDR1 and CDR2 are SEHNR and FQNEAQ (reference sequence). V was trimmed by 5 bases and J by 4 bases, leaving 18 bases between them. In DNA form, the CDR3 reads TGTGCCAGCAGCGGCAATAGAGGAAATGGCGGGGCCAACGTCCTGACTTTC. Amino acid sequence: CASSGNRGNGGANVLTF.

This chain links TRBV5-1 with TRBJ1-1, with TRBD1 as a possible D gene (5 bases). The CDR3 length is 13 residues. The V end lost 4 bases, the J end lost 2 bases, and 9 bases lay between the germline ends. Germline CDR1 is SGHRS and CDR2 is YFSETQ. The CDR3 nucleotides read TGCGCCAGCAGCCGGGACGTAAACACTGAAGCTTTCTTT. This codes for CASSRDVNTEAFF.

The rearrangement links TRBV18 to TRBJ2-1; unclear D gene. V was clipped by 6 bases and J by 9 bases, with 12 bases between them. This CDR3 contains 12 residues. The germline V gene encodes CDR1 KGHSH and CDR2 LQKENI. CDR3 DNA: TGTGCCAGCTCCTCCCTGGGAAGTGAGCAGTTCTTC. Translating it yields CASSSLGSEQFF.